The rows below give T cell receptor beta chains drawn from one sample of a study of CXCR3-negative and CXCR3-positive naive CD8 T cells. After re-calling the 5' RACE reads, TCRdb lists one entry per CDR3 protein, DNA absent. The table counts tens of thousands of distinct CDR3 sequences; roughly 4% lies in the top ten. The sequencing sample was made of naive CXCR3- CD8+ T cells from blood. The receptors were sampled from a human donor in good health. Some clones in this sample may be carry-over from other donors' samples. Each CDR3 is given with its conserved first and last residue. For some rows the clone size is stated as once, few or many, or as a class when expanded; others skip it.

v_gene	abundance	j_gene	CDR3aa
TRBV28	-	TRBJ1-1	CASSFGTEAFF
TRBV20-1	-	TRBJ2-1	CSARDLQGYWQNSEIYNEQFF
TRBV27	-	TRBJ2-2	CASSSGNTGELFF
TRBV20-1	-	TRBJ2-7	CSARGRRGSPDYEQYF
TRBV27	-	TRBJ2-2	CASSSQGANTGELFF
TRBV29-1	-	TRBJ2-1	CSVVGGTGSTLSYNEQFF
TRBV4-2	-	TRBJ2-1	CASSQDLAGGPRYEQFF
TRBV21-1	-	TRBJ1-1	CASSKALFGEGTEAFF
TRBV6-5	-	TRBJ2-3	CASSSSRESTDTQYF
TRBV10-3	-	TRBJ1-1	CAISDADPSEAFF
TRBV5-1	-	TRBJ2-1	CASSQTQGFSYNEQFF
TRBV20-1	-	TRBJ2-3	CSAQTETEKGTDTQYF
TRBV18	medium-sized	TRBJ2-7	CASSTEAYEQYF
TRBV2	-	TRBJ2-7	CASRADSYYEQYF
TRBV5-3	-	TRBJ2-1	CEFGLGESLPRDRNEQFF
TRBV20-1	-	TRBJ2-5	CSARDRDGQETQYF
TRBV6-5	-	TRBJ2-1	CASSPGTEPYNEQFF
TRBV7-9	-	TRBJ1-1	CASTSRADVNTEAFF
TRBV27	-	TRBJ1-2	CASSLDRVNGYTF
TRBV7-2	medium-sized	TRBJ2-7	CASSSVPTYEQYF
TRBV7-3	-	TRBJ2-5	CASSLGVRETQYF
TRBV5-1	medium-sized	TRBJ2-1	CASSPRGYSEQFF
TRBV6-5	medium-sized	TRBJ2-6	CASSLQISGANVLTF
TRBV2	-	TRBJ2-7	CASSETVGYEQYF
TRBV2	-	TRBJ2-1	CASRDIPQSYNEQFF
TRBV12-3/TRBV12-4	-	TRBJ2-2	CASSTSGPTGELFF
TRBV29-1	-	TRBJ2-1	CSVELAYNEQFF
TRBV29-1	-	TRBJ1-2	CSALGTDNYGYTF
TRBV3-1	-	TRBJ2-5	CASSLHLSRDRQETQYF
TRBV9	-	TRBJ2-1	CASSSQAGGDNEQFF
TRBV11-3	medium-sized	TRBJ1-1	CASSSGQGGEDTEAFF
TRBV23-1	-	TRBJ2-2	CASSQLIAGAYSNTGELFF
TRBV4-3	medium-sized	TRBJ2-1	CASSPGESSYNEQFF
TRBV7-9	-	TRBJ1-4	CASSLASWATNEKLFF